One and the same sample provided the 5 T cell receptor beta chains below, sequenced in a study of spatial heterogeneity in lung cancer. Time point indicated: blood at routine non-recurrence follow-up after resection. A single record per CDR3 protein comes from TCRdb applying MiXCR to the 5' RACE reads. The table lists tens of thousands of distinct CDR3 sequences, 8% to 9.5% of them singletons. This material consisted of PBMCs, taken at follow-up. These receptors were collected from a female donor with early-stage non-small cell lung cancer.

This clonotype has at least ten counts. The chain couples TRBV28 to TRBJ2-5, with 11 bases matching TRBD1. CDR3 length: 15 amino acids. From germline, CDR1 is MDHEN and CDR2 SYDVKM. The junction had 2 bases not matched to a gene; V was cut back by 3 bases and J by 2 bases. The CDR3 DNA reads as TGTGCCAGCAGTTTCAGGGACAGGGGGCAAGAGACCCAGTACTTC. This gives the protein CASSFRDRGQETQYF.

This clonotype has ten or more counts. The gene calls are TRBV11-2 and TRBJ2-2; no clear D gene. The CDR3 has 13 amino acids. Per germline, CDR1 SGHAT and CDR2 FQNNGV. V lost 2 bases and J 6 bases, leaving 7 bases between the germline ends. The CDR3 nucleotides are TGTGCCAGCAGCTTAAGGATTCCCGGGGAGCTGTTTTTT. Translating it yields CASSLRIPGELFF.

This rearrangement joins TRBV29-1 to TRBJ2-2; possible D gene TRBD2, 6 bases. V was clipped by 6 bases and J by 1 base, with 12 bases between them. There are 14 residues in the CDR3. CDR1 SQVTM and CDR2 ANQGSEA come from the germline V gene. The chain's CDR3 is CSVVGGMNTGELFF. CDR3 DNA: TGCAGCGTCGTTGGGGGGATGAACACCGGGGAGCTGTTTTTT.

This clonotype was recorded many times. The chain is built from TRBV7-9 and TRBJ2-2; D is ambiguous. The germline V gene encodes CDR1 SEHNR and CDR2 FQNEAQ (reference sequence). Between the trimmed V and J ends, which lost 1 base and 3 bases, there was a span of 9 bases. CDR3 size: 15 residues. CDR3 amino acids: CASSLGQVDTGELFF. The CDR3 DNA reads TGTGCCAGCAGCTTAGGGCAGGTGGACACCGGGGAGCTGTTTTTT.

This clonotype was found many times. The germline gene is not matched at one end of the junction; a read error may be the cause. V and J are TRBV12-3 or TRBV12-4 and TRBJ2-7, with D hard to call. The CDR3 loop spans 11 amino acids. CDR3 nucleotide sequence: TGTGCCAGCAGTGTAGCCTACGAGCAGTACTTC. Protein: CASSVAYEQYF.